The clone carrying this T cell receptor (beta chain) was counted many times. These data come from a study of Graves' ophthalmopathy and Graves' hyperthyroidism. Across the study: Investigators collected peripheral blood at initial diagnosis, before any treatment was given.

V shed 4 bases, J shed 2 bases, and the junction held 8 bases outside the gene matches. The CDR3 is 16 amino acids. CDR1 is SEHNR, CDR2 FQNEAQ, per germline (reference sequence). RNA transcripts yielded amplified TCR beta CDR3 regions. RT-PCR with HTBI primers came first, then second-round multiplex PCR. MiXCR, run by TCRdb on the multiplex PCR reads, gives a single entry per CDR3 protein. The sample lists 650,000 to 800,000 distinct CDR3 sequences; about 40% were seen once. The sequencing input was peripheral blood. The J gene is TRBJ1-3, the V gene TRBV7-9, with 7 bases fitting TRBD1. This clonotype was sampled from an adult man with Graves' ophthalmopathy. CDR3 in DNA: TGTGCCAGCAGCTCAATACAGGGGATTACTGGAAACACCATATATTTT. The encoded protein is CASSSIQGITGNTIYF.